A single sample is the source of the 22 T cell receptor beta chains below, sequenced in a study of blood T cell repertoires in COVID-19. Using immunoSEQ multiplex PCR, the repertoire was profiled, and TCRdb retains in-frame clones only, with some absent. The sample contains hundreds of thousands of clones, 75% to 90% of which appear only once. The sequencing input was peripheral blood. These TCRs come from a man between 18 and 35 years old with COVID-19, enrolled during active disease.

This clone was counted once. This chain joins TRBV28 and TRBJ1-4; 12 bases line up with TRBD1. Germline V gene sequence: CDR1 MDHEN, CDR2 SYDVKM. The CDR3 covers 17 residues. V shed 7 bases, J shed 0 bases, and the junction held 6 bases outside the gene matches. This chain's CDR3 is CASTGTGGLTTNEKLFF. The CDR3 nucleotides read TGTGCCAGCACCGGGACAGGGGGCTTAACAACTAATGAAAAACTGTTTTTT.

CDR3 nucleotides: TGCGCCAGCAGCTTTGGAGTCCCCGGGGAGCTGTTTTTT. It translates to CASSFGVPGELFF. The genes are TRBV5-1 and TRBJ2-2, with D hard to call. Germline loops: CDR1 SGHRS, CDR2 YFSETQ. The CDR3 covers 13 residues. Trimming removed 2 bases at V and 6 bases at J, with 8 bases between.

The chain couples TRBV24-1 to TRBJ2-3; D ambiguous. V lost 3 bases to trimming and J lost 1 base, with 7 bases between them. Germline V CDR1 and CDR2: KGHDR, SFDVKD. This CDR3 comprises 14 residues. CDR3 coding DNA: TGTGCCACCAGTGATCCCTCCCGCACAGATACGCAGTATTTT. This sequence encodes CATSDPSRTDTQYF.

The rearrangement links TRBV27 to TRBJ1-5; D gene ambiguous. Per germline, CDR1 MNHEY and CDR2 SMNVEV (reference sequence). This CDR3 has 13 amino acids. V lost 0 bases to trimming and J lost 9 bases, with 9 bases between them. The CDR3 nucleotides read TGTGCCAGCAGTTTATCTCCTCTCCGGCCCCAGCATTTT. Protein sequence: CASSLSPLRPQHF.

The CDR3: CASSHARLAGTHNEQFF. The CDR3 DNA sequence: TGCGCCAGCAGCCACGCCCGCCTAGCGGGGACTCACAATGAGCAGTTCTTC. V is TRBV4-1 and J is TRBJ2-1; 9 nucleotides line up with TRBD2. Germline V gene lookup returns CDR1 MGHRA and CDR2 YSYEKL. This CDR3 comprises 17 residues. The V gene end was trimmed by 3 bases and the J gene end by 5 bases; junction bases not matched to a gene: 11.

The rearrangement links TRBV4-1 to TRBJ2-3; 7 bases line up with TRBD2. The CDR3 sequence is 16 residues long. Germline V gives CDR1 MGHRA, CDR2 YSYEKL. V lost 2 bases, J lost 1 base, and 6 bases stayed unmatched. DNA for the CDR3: TGCGCCAGCAGCCAATTGCTCGCGGGGGGCACAGATACGCAGTATTTT. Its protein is CASSQLLAGGTDTQYF.

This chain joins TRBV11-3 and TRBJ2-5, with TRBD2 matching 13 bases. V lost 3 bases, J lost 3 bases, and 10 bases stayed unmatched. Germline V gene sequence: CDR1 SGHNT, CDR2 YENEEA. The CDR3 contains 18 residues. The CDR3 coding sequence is TGTGCCAGCAGCTTTTGGACTAGCGGGAGATGGACGAAAGAGACCCAGTACTTC. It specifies CASSFWTSGRWTKETQYF.

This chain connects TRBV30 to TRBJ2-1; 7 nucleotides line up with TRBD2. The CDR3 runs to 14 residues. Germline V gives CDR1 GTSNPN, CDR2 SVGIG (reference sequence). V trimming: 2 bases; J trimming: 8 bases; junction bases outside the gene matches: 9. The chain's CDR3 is CAWSHKGLVYEQFF. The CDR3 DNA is TGTGCCTGGAGTCATAAAGGACTAGTCTATGAGCAGTTCTTC.

This CDR3 is CASSMGDRGSGNTIYF. DNA for the CDR3: TGTGCCAGTAGTATGGGGGACAGGGGCTCTGGAAACACCATATATTTT. V gene TRBV19 combines with J gene TRBJ1-3; TRBD1 matches 10 bases. There are 16 residues in the CDR3. The V segment lost 3 bases and the J segment 0 bases; nucleotides outside the gene matches: 2. Per the germline V gene, CDR1 is LNHDA and CDR2 is SQIVND (reference sequence).

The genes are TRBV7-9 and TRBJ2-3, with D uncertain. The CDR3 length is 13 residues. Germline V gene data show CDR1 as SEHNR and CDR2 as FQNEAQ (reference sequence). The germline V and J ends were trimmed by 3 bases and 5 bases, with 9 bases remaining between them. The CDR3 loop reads CASSFAGRDTQYF. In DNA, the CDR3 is TGTGCCAGCAGCTTCGCAGGCCGAGATACGCAGTATTTT.

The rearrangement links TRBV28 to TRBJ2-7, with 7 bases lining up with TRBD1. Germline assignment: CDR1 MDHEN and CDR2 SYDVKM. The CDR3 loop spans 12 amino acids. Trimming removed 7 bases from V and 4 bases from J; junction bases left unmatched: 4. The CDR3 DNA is TGTGCCAGCACGGACAGGATTTACGAGCAGTACTTC. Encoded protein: CASTDRIYEQYF.

The CDR3 nucleotides read TGTGCCAGCAGCTTAAGGCGGCGGATCAATGAGCAGTTCTTC. Translating it yields CASSLRRRINEQFF. The chain combines TRBV11-2 with TRBJ2-1; D is unresolved. V lost 2 bases to trimming and J lost 6 bases, with 11 bases between them. CDR3 length equals 14 residues. Germline CDR1 reads SGHAT; CDR2 reads FQNNGV.

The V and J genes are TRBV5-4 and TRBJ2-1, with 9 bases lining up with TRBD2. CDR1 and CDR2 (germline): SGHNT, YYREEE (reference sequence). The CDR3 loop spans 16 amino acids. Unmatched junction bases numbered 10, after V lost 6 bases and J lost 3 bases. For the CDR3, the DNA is TGTGCCAGCACCACACGGCGGGGGGGAGACTACAATGAGCAGTTCTTC. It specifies CASTTRRGGDYNEQFF.

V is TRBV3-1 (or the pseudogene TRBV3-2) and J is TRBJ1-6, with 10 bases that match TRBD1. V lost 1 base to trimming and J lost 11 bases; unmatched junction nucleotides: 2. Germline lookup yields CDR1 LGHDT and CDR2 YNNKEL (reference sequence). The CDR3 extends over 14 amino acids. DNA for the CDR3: TGTGCCAGCAGCCAAGGGACAGGGGGAGCACCCCTCCACTTT. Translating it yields CASSQGTGGAPLHF.

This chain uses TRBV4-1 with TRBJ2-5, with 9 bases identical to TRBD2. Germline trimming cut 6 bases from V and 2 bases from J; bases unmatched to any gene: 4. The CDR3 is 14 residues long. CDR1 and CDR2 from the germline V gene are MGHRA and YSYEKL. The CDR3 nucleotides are TGCGCCAGCAGGTTGACTAGCGGTCAAGAGACCCAGTACTTC. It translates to CASRLTSGQETQYF.

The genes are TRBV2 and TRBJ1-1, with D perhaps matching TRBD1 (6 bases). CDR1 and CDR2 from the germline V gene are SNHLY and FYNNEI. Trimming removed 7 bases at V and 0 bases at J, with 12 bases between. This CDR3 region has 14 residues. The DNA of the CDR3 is TGTGCCAGCATTTACCGGGACATGAACACTGAAGCTTTCTTT. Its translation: CASIYRDMNTEAFF.

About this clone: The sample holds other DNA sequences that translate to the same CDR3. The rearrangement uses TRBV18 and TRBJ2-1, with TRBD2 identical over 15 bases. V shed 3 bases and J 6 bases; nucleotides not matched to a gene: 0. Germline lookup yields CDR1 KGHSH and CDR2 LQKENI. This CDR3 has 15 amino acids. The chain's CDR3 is CASSPGLAGGNEQFF. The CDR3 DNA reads TGTGCCAGCTCACCGGGACTAGCGGGAGGCAATGAGCAGTTCTTC.

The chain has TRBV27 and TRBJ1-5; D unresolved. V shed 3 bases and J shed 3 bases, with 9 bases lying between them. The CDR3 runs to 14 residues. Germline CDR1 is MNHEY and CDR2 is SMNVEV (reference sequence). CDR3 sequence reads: CASSFKQFNQPQHF. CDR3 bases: TGTGCCAGCAGTTTCAAACAGTTCAATCAGCCCCAGCATTTT.

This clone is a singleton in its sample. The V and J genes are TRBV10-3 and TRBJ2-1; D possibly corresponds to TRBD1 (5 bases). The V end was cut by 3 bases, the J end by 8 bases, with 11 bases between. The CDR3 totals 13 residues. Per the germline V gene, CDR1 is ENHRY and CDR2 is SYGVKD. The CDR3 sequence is CAISDGQGDEQFF. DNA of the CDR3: TGTGCCATCAGTGATGGCCAAGGGGATGAGCAGTTCTTC.

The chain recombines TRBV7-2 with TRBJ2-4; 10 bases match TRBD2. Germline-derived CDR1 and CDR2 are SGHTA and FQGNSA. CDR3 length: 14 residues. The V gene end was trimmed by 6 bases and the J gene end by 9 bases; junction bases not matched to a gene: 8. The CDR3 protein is CASSPSGGAGIQYF. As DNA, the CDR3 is TGTGCCAGCAGTCCCAGCGGGGGGGCGGGCATTCAGTACTTC.

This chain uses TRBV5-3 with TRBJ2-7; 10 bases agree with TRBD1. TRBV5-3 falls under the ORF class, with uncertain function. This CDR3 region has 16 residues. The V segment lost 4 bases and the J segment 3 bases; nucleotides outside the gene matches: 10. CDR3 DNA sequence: TGTGCCAGAAGCCAAGACAGGGGGCGGCGGAACTACGAGCAGTACTTC. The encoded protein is CARSQDRGRRNYEQYF.

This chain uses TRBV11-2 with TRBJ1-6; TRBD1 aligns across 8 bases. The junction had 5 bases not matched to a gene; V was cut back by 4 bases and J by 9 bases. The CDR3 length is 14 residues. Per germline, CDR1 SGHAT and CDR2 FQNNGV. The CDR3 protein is CASSWTGLGSPLHF. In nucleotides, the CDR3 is TGTGCCAGCAGCTGGACAGGGCTAGGTTCACCCCTCCACTTT. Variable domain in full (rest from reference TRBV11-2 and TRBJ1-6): EAGVAQSPRYKIIEKRQSVAFWCNPISGHATLYWYQQILGQGPKLLIQFQNNGVVDDSQLPKDRFSAERLKGVDSTLKIQPAKLEDSAVYLCASSWTGLGSPLHFGNGTRLTVT.